These T cell receptor beta chains were read from a single sample in a study of spatial heterogeneity in lung cancer. TCRdb passed the 5' RACE reads through MiXCR, listing each CDR3 protein once. Seen here are 43,000 or so distinct CDR3 sequences, around 6.8% observed once, and the top ten hold around 43%. The specimen was PBMCs, collected at surgery. The source of these receptors is a female donor with early-stage non-small cell lung cancer. CDR3s include the opening cysteine and the closing phenylalanine or tryptophan. The D gene is left open where the match is weak. The size field is filled for only some rows; it gives once, few, many or a size class.

many,TRBV5-1,NA,14,TRBJ2-3,TGCGCCAGCAAACAGGGTCTTACGACAGATACGCAGTATTTT,CASKQGLTTDTQYF
few,TRBV6-5,TRBD2,17,TRBJ2-5,TGTGCCAGCAGTTACTCCTCGTCAGCGGGGGGCCAAGAGACCCAGTACTTC,CASSYSSSAGGQETQYF
few,TRBV19,NA,12,TRBJ2-7,TGTGCCAGTAGTATCCGGGGCGACGAGCAGTACTTC,CASSIRGDEQYF
many,TRBV6-2/TRBV6-3,NA,12,TRBJ2-7,TGTGCCAGCAGTTTGGATAGCTACGAGCAGTACTTC,CASSLDSYEQYF
few,TRBV6-1,TRBD2,15,TRBJ2-3,TGTGCCAGCATTACTAGCGGGGTCCGGTCATCCACGCAGTATTTT,CASITSGVRSSTQYF
NA,TRBV9,TRBD1,16,TRBJ1-2,TGTGCCAGCAGCGCCTATGGCGGACAGGCTAACTATGGCTGCACCTTC,CASSAYGGQANYGCTF
NA,TRBV12-3/TRBV12-4,NA,13,TRBJ1-1,TGTGCCAGCAGTCTGGACGGGTACACTGAAGCTTTCTTT,CASSLDGYTEAFF
many,TRBV6-6,NA,13,TRBJ1-2,TGTGCCAGCAGTTTGGAAAGGGTTCATGGCTACACCTTC,CASSLERVHGYTF
many,TRBV5-1,TRBD1,14,TRBJ2-5,TGCGCCAGCAGCTTGGCGGACAGGAAAGAGACCCAGTACTTC,CASSLADRKETQYF
many,TRBV20-1,NA,14,TRBJ1-5,TGCAGTGCTACCGGGACCGATAGCAATCAGCCCCAGCATTTT,CSATGTDSNQPQHF
few,TRBV10-3,NA,14,TRBJ2-3,TGTGCCATCAGTGGGCAGGGGAGCGGGGATACGCAGTATTTT,CAISGQGSGDTQYF